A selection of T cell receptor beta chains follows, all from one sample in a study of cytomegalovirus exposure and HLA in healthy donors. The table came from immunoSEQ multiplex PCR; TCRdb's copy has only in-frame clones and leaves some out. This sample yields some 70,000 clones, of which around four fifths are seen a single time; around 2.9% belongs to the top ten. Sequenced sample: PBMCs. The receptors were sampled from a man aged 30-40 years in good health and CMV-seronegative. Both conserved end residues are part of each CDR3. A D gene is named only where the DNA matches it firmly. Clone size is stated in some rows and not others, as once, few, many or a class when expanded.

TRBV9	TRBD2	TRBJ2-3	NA	CASSVLAGGRQTDTQYF	TGTGCCAGCAGCGTGCTAGCGGGGGGGCGACAAACAGATACGCAGTATTTT
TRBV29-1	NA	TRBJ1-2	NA	CSSRLGDYGYTF	TGCAGCTCCCGACTCGGGGACTATGGCTACACCTTC
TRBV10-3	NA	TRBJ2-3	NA	CASRQESTDTQYF	TGTGCCAGCAGACAGGAGAGCACAGATACGCAGTATTTT
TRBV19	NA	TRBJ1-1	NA	CATTRDTLMNTEAFF	TGTGCCACCACGCGTGACACCCTAATGAACACTGAAGCTTTCTTT
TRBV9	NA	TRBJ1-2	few	CASSTDINYGYTF	TGTGCCAGCAGCACGGACATTAACTATGGCTACACCTTC
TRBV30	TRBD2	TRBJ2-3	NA	CAWSERDTDTQYF	TGTGCCTGGAGTGAGCGGGACACAGATACGCAGTATTTT
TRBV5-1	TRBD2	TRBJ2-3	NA	CASSFISGRSDTQYF	TGCGCCAGCAGCTTTATTAGCGGGAGGTCAGATACGCAGTATTTT
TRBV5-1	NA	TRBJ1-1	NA	CASSWRDLNTEAFF	TGCGCCAGCTCGTGGAGGGACCTGAACACTGAAGCTTTCTTT
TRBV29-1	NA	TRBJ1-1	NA	CSHRVAGTEAFF	TGCAGCCACCGGGTGGCGGGCACTGAAGCTTTCTTT
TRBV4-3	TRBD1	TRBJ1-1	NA	CASSGTGVSMNTEAFF	TGCGCCAGCAGCGGGACAGGGGTGTCGATGAACACTGAAGCTTTCTTT
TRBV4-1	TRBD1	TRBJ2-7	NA	CASARTGAFYEQYF	TGCGCCAGCGCTAGGACAGGGGCTTTCTACGAGCAGTACTTC
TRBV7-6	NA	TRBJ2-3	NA	CASSPAGDTQYF	TGTGCCAGCAGCCCGGCCGGGGATACGCAGTATTTT
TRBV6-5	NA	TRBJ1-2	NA	CASSYQGALGNGYTF	TGTGCCAGCAGTTATCAAGGGGCGCTGGGGAATGGCTACACCTTC
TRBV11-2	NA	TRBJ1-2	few	CASSLAAGQYGYTF	TGTGCCAGCAGCTTAGCCGCAGGCCAGTATGGCTACACCTTC
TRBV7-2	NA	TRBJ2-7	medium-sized	CASIPEGVPKQYF	TGTGCCAGCATCCCAGAGGGGGTTCCTAAGCAGTACTTC
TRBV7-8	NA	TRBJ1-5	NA	CASSLAGRVSNQPQHF	TGTGCCAGCAGCTTAGCAGGCAGGGTTTCCAATCAGCCCCAGCATTTT
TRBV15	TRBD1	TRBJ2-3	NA	CATSRAGTGGTDTQYF	TGTGCCACCAGCAGAGCAGGGACAGGGGGCACAGATACGCAGTATTTT
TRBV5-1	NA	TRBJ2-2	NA	CASSTSGVNTGELFF	TGCGCCAGCAGCACGTCGGGAGTCAACACCGGGGAGCTGTTTTTT
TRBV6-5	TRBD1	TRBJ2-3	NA	CASSRTGRLADTQYF	TGTGCCAGCAGCCGGACAGGCCGTCTCGCAGATACGCAGTATTTT
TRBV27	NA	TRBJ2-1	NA	CASSLTGGVYNEQFF	TGTGCCAGCAGTTTAACCGGCGGAGTTTACAATGAGCAGTTCTTC
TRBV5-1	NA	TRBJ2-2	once	CASSLEAQGTGELFF	TGCGCCAGCAGCTTGGAAGCACAGGGCACCGGGGAGCTGTTTTTT
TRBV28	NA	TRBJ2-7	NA	CASSAIPSEQYF	TGTGCCAGCAGCGCCATTCCCAGCGAGCAGTACTTC
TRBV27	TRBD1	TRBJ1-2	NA	CASSPRTGYGYTF	TGTGCCAGCAGTCCCCGGACAGGGTATGGCTACACCTTC
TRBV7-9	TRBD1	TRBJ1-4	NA	CASSDRGRATNEKLFF	TGTGCCAGCAGCGACAGGGGTCGGGCAACTAATGAAAAACTGTTTTTT
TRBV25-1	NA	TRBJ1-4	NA	CASSESQFTPEKLFF	TGTGCCAGCAGTGAATCCCAGTTTACCCCTGAAAAACTGTTTTTT
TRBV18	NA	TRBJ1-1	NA	CASSPLETEAFF	TGTGCCAGCTCACCACTGGAGACTGAAGCTTTCTTT
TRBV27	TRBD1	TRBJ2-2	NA	CASSPDRGTGELFF	TGTGCCAGCAGTCCCGACAGGGGCACCGGGGAGCTGTTTTTT
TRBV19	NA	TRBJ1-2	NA	CASSSSEGVNYGYTF	TGTGCCAGTAGTTCATCCGAGGGTGTAAACTATGGCTACACCTTC
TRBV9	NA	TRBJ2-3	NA	CASSGGTPYGDTQYF	TGTGCCAGCAGCGGCGGGACCCCGTACGGAGATACGCAGTATTTT
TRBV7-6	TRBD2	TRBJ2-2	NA	CASSFYQRENGELFF	TGTGCCAGCAGCTTCTACCAGCGGGAGAACGGGGAGCTGTTTTTT
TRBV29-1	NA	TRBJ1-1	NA	CSTSGAGGGTEAFF	TGCAGCACTTCTGGGGCGGGGGGAGGCACTGAAGCTTTCTTT
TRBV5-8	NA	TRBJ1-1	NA	CASTRFLNTEAFF	TGTGCCAGCACCAGGTTTTTGAACACTGAAGCTTTCTTT
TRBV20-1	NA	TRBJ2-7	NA	CSATDRKEQYF	TGCAGTGCTACCGACAGAAAGGAGCAGTACTTC
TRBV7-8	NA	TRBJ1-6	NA	CASSLFEQGLNSPLHF	TGTGCCAGCAGCCTATTCGAACAGGGCTTGAATTCACCCCTCCACTTT
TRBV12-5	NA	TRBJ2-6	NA	CASGLVGVPPGANVLTF	TGTGCTAGTGGTTTAGTAGGAGTCCCCCCTGGGGCCAACGTCCTGACTTTC
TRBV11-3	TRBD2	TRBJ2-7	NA	CASSLGLAGDEQYF	TGTGCCAGCAGCCTCGGACTAGCGGGGGACGAGCAGTACTTC
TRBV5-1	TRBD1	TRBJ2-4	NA	CASSLPSGTGGDIQYF	TGCGCCAGCAGCTTACCGTCCGGGACAGGGGGGGACATTCAGTACTTC
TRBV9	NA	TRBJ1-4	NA	CASSVNWGPGEKLFF	TGTGCCAGCAGCGTAAATTGGGGCCCTGGTGAAAAACTGTTTTTT
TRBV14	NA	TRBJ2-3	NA	CASSQDLRAGFGLVTDTQYF	TGTGCCAGCAGCCAAGATCTAAGGGCAGGGTTCGGCTTGGTTACGGATACGCAGTATTTT
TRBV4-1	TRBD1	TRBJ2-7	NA	CASSQDRAGGGMWGHYEQYF	TGCGCCAGCAGCCAAGATCGTGCAGGGGGCGGCATGTGGGGACACTACGAGCAGTACTTC
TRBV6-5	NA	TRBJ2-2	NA	CASSYQLSGELFF	TGTGCCAGCAGTTACCAACTTTCCGGGGAGCTGTTTTTT
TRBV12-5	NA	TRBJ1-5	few	CASGLGRDWPQHF	TGTGCTAGTGGTTTGGGTCGTGACTGGCCCCAGCATTTT
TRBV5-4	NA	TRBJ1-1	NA	CASRQNPGSTNTEAFF	TGTGCCAGCAGACAAAACCCGGGGTCGACGAACACTGAAGCTTTCTTT
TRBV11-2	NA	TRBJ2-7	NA	CASSLRPSSYEQYF	TGTGCCAGCAGCCTACGCCCGAGCTCCTACGAGCAGTACTTC
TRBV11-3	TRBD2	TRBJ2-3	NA	CASSLGNSGSGTDTQYF	TGTGCCAGCAGCTTAGGAAATAGCGGGAGCGGGACAGATACGCAGTATTTT
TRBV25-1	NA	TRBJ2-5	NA	CASTYGPRTQYF	TGTGCCAGCACTTACGGTCCGCGGACCCAGTACTTC
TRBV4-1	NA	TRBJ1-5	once	CASSQDGIPGGQPQHF	TGCGCCAGCAGCCAAGATGGGATCCCCGGAGGGCAGCCCCAGCATTTT
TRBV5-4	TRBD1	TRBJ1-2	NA	CASTRQGASYGYTF	TGTGCCAGCACCCGACAGGGGGCTAGTTATGGCTACACCTTC
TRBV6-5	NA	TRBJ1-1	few	CASSSTGTAPEAFF	TGTGCCAGCAGTTCCACAGGGACGGCGCCTGAAGCTTTCTTT